The clone carrying this T cell receptor beta chain was counted once. After removal of 7 bases from V and 5 bases from J, the junction contained 11 bases not matched to a gene. The CDR3 contains 15 residues. CDR1 is MGHDK, CDR2 SYGVNS, per germline. The data originate from a study of glioma-infiltrating T cells after dendritic cell vaccination. As for the study in general: Samples are from glioblastoma patients in Phase I and II dendritic cell vaccine trials.

Clones were read by immunoSEQ multiplex PCR, and TCRdb kept only the in-frame ones, dropping some. The sample contains 90,000 to 100,000 clones, over 60% of which appear only once. The receptor's source is a human donor with glioblastoma. The material was blood, obtained before dendritic cell vaccination. This chain joins TRBV25-1 and TRBJ1-3; 7 positions match TRBD1. The CDR3 DNA follows: TGTGCCAGCACCGCAGGGACAGTGTCAAGAAACACCATATATTTT. Encoded protein: CASTAGTVSRNTIYF.